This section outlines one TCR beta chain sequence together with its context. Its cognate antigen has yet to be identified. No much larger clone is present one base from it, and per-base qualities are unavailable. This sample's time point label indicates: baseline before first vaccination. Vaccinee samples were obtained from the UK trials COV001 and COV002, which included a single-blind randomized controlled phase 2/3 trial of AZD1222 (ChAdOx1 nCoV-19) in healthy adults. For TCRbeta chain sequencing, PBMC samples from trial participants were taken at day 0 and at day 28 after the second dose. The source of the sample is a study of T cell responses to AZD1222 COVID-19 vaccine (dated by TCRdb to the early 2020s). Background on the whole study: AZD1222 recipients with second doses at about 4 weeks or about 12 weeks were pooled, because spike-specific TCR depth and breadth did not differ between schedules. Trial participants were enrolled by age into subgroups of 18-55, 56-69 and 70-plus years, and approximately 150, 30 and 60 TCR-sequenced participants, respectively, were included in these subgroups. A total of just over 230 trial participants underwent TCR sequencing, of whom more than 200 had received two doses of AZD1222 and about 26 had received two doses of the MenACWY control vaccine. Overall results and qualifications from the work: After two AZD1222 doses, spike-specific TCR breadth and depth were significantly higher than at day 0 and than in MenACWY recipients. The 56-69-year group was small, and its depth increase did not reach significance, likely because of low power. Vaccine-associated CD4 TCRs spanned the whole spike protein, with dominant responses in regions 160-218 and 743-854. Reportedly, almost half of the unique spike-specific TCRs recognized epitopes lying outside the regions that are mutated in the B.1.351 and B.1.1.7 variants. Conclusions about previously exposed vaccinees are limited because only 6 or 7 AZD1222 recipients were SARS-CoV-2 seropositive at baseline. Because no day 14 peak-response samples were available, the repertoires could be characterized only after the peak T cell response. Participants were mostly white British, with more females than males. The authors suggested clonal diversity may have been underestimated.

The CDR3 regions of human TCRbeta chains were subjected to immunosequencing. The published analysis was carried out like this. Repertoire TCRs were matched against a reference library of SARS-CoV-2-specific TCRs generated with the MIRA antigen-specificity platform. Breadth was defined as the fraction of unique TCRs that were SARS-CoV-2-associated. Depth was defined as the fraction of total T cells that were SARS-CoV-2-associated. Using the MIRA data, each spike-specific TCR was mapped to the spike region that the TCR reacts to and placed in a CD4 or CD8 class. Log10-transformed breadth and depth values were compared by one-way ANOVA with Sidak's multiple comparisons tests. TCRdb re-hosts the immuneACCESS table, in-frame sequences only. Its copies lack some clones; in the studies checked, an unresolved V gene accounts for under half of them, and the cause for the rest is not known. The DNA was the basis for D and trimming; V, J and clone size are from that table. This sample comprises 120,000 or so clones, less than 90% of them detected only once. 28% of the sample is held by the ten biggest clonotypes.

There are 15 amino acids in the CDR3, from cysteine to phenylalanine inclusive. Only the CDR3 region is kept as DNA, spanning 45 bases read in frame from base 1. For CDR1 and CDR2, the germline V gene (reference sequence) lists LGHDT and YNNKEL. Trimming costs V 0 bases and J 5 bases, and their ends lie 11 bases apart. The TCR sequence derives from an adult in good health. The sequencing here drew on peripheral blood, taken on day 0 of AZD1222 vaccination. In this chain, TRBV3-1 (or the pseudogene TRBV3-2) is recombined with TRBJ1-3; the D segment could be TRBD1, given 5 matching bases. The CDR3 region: CASSQDLGDRNTIYF. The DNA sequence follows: TGTGCCAGCAGCCAAGATCTCGGGGACCGAAACACCATATATTTT.